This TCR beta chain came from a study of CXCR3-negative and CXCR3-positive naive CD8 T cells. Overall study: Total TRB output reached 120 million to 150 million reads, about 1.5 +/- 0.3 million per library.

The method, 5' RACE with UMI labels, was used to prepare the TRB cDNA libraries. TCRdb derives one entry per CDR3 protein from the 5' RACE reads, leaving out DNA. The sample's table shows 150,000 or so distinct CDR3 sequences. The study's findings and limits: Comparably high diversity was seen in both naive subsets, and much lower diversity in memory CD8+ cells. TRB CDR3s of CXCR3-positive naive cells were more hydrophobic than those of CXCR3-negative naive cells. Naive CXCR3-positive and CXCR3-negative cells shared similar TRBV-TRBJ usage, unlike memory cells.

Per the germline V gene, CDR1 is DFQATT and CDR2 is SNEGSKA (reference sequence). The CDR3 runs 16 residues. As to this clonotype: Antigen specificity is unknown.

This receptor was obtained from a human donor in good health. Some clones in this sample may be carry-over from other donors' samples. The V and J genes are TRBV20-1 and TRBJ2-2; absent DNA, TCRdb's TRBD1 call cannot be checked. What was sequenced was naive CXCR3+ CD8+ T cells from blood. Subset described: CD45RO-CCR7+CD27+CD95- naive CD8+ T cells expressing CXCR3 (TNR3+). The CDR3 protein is CSARDRSQGNTGELFF.